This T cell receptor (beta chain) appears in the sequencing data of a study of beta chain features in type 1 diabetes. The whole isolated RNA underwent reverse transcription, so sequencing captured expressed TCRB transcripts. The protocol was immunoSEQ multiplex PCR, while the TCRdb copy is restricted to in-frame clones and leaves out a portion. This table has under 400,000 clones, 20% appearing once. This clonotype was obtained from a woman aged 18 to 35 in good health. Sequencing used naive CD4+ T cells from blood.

CDR3 sequence: CASSLHSYEQYF. The CDR3 bases are TGTGCCAGCAGCTTACACTCCTACGAGCAGTACTTC. This chain joins TRBV7-9 and TRBJ2-7; D unclear. This CDR3 is 12 amino acids long. Per germline, CDR1 SEHNR and CDR2 FQNEAQ (reference sequence). Trimming removed 2 bases at V and 0 bases at J, with 2 bases between. The full variable domain, completed using reference TRBV7-9 and TRBJ2-7, is DTGVSQNPRHKITKRGQNVTFRCDPISEHNRLYWYRQTLGQGPEFLTYFQNEAQLEKSRLLSDRFSAERPKGSFSTLEIQRTEQGDSAMYLCASSLHSYEQYFGPGTRLTVT.